This T cell receptor (beta chain) is from a study of kidney transplant recipient with SARS-CoV-2 infection. There are many counts of this clonotype. TCRdb processed the reads anew with MiXCR; each CDR3 protein has one entry. The sample has under 300,000 distinct CDR3 sequences, around 30% seen once; the top ten hold about 7%. This CDR3 is built from 11 residues. Germline V gene data show CDR1 as MDHEN and CDR2 as SYDVKM. The sample in question was a blood sample, obtained at baseline and between days 110 and 120 from a kidney transplant recipient. The clonotype originates from a male patient aged 30 to 40 who had COVID-19 and was a kidney transplant recipient. Among the T cells, some may be from the graft donor. The chain joins TRBV28 to TRBJ2-7; weak D call: TRBD1 (6 bases). The CDR3 DNA reads as TGTGCTTCTCGGGACAACTACGAGCAGTACTTC. Encoded protein: CASRDNYEQYF.